This T cell receptor beta chain comes out of a study of cytotoxic CD8 clonotypes in ibrutinib-treated CLL. Background on the study: Samples showed on average around 230,000 productive templates and over 80,000 productive rearrangements.

About this clone itself: What it recognizes is unknown.

General observations from the study: Having risen at ibrutinib response, clonality had fallen back toward baseline by progression.

The targeted sequencing depth was 1 in 200,000 to 1 in 1 million T cells. The table came from immunoSEQ multiplex PCR; TCRdb's copy has only in-frame clones and leaves some out. The repertoire holds a few hundred thousand clones, with around 66% as singletons. J gave up 4 bases and V 6 bases, and 7 bases lay outside the gene matches. The germline V gene has CDR1 KGHSH and CDR2 LQKENI. CDR3 length: 16 amino acids. Library input was 1.5 to 2 micrograms of DNA from cryopreserved PBMCs. This rearrangement joins TRBV18 to TRBJ2-2; the match to TRBD1 covers 11 bases. Source: PBMCs, taken after 36 months of ibrutinib treatment. The sequence derives from a human donor with chronic lymphocytic leukemia. The CDR3 nucleotides are TGTGCCAGCTCGACTGGACAGGGGGCTATCACCGGGGAGCTGTTTTTT. This codes for CASSTGQGAITGELFF. Full variable domain (remainder filled in from reference TRBV18 and TRBJ2-2): NAGVMQNPRHLVRRRGQEARLRCSPMKGHSHVYWYRQLPEEGLKFMVYLQKENIIDESGMPKERFSAEFPKEGPSILRIQQVVRGDSAAYFCASSTGQGAITGELFFGEGSRLTVL.